The T cell receptor (beta chain) described here comes from a study of cytomegalovirus exposure and HLA in healthy donors (TCRdb year 2017). In terms of the full investigation: An earlier analysis of some 620 of the donors reported 250 to 300 Gb of sequence data and 90 million to 120 million unique TCR beta sequences obtained from roughly 180 million T cells. An early release that covered more than 550 HLA-typed donors contained around 300 gigabases of sequencing data and some 87 million unique TCR sequences. Of the roughly 390 genotyped donors, over 80% were placed in the genetic ancestry cluster associated with self-reported Caucasian donors. The aim of the study was to test whether cataloging public T cell receptors could identify signatures of past pathogen exposure. The study used immunosequencing to profile the T cell repertoires of approximately 650 subjects and linked those repertoires to cytomegalovirus serostatus. Along with the approximately 650-subject first cohort, a separate validation cohort of over a hundred different subjects was used. High-throughput TCR immunosequencing, statistical association of individual TCRs with disease status, and machine learning were combined to predict cytomegalovirus infection status. To study patterns of TCR occurrence, a later analysis re-analyzed previously published TCR beta repertoires from 650 to 750 donors and added high-resolution HLA genotyping. Rather than using new phenotypic data, the later analysis identified candidate immune exposures from TCR beta sequences and from how often those sequences occurred across donors. An earlier analysis of some 600 of the donors applied high-throughput TCR beta sequencing to assess whether each TCR beta V gene segment acted as functional or pseudogenic. Donor age, sex, ethnicity and CMV serostatus were collected together with the repertoire data. A later genetic analysis took genome-wide SNP genotypes for about 55% of the roughly 700 donors and used that subset as a discovery cohort. All discovery cohort repertoires had been generated using a single sequencing platform. HLA typing included class I and class II loci at four-digit resolution. The number of donors typed differed by locus, with about 620-630 for A, B, C, DRB1 and DQB1, approximately 500 for DQA1, 600 to 610 for DPA1, and approximately 470 for DPB1. Roughly five DR-DQ haplotypes were treated as single units for association and clustering because of strong linkage in the cohort. Across approximately 400 genotyped donors of the cohort, an average of approximately 240,000 unique TCR beta nucleotide sequences per donor were sequenced, and roughly a sixth of those sequences were non-productive. The full study reports these points: A group of highly shared sequence variants was considered likely to be a technical artifact of the sequencing pipeline. Compared with equally common non-associated chains, HLA-associated TCR beta chains in a later analysis were more clonally expanded and had lower generation probabilities. According to a later analysis, parvovirus B19, influenza, CMV and Epstein-Barr virus appeared linked to several top co-occurrence clusters. In a later genetic analysis, a missense DCLRE1C variant was associated with V-gene and J-gene trimming of TCR beta chains, and the association was replicated in an independent cohort. At a false discovery rate of 0.05, a later analysis linked 16,951 TCR beta sequences to specific HLA alleles. Three of the identified cytomegalovirus-associated TCR beta chains were confirmed in vitro to be specific for cytomegalovirus antigens. Because counts were too low, roughly 18 rarely observed V segments, including chromosome 9 orphons, were left out of the earlier analysis of approximately 580 of the donors. While some public TCRs were present in many individuals, most TCR sequences turned up only very rarely across donors. Assigning TCR associations to individual alleles was difficult when HLA alleles, especially DR and DQ, strongly co-occurred. In a later analysis, TCR association rates were found to vary across HLA loci, with the most associated TCRs seen for DRB1 alleles and the fewest for HLA-C alleles. According to a later analysis, most CMV-associated TCR beta chains appeared to be HLA-restricted, and the HLA associations seemed to be driven largely by CMV exposure. CMV serostatus was the only immune exposure information available for the cohort. Because the 87-base-pair reads could not distinguish some IMGT-functional V segments, including TRBV6-2 and TRBV6-3, those segments were excluded. In this cohort, only TCR beta chains were sequenced, and detectable features were limited by the absence of alpha or paired-chain data. In both the original and validation cohorts, the classifier was reported to diagnose cytomegalovirus status with high specificity and sensitivity. It was suggested by the authors that the approach could potentially be generalized to other disease states and immunological phenotypes. A further reported finding was that TCR beta sequences accurately predicted the HLA-A and HLA-B alleles for most subjects in the first cohort. In an earlier analysis of 500 to 650 of the donors, most TCR beta V segments appeared in productive rearrangements about 90% or about 30% of the time, broadly matching IMGT annotations. Because HLA typing was unavailable for some donors at each locus, only the typed subset was used in association tests. Sequencing depth was assumed to be roughly uniform across donors in the presence/absence analyses, though that assumption may not hold. Compared with the roughly 670-donor mean, donors in an Asian-associated ancestry cluster had fewer N-insertions in productive TCRs, according to a later genetic analysis. Correlated functional status among segregating V segments might reflect linkage disequilibrium, but an unknown experimental factor could not be ruled out. A total of fewer than 200 TCR beta chains were listed by the study as associated with cytomegalovirus.

The cohort was made up of hundreds of healthy bone marrow donors. Cohort members were all nominally healthy when sampled, although unrecorded immune exposures were likely present. The donor tested CMV seronegative, placing the donor among the 352 seronegative members of the cohort. A peripheral blood sample was provided by each donor, and peripheral blood mononuclear cells were used for TCR beta sequencing. Genomic DNA extraction from the blood cell samples was performed with the Qiagen DNeasy Blood Extraction Kit. Library preparation used the immunoSEQ multiplex PCR assay. For the multiplex PCR, a mixture combining 60 forward primers for TCR Vbeta segments and 13 reverse primers for TCR Jbeta segments was used. The CDR3 region of rearranged TCR beta genes was amplified from genomic DNA with a multiplex PCR assay. Amplified TCR beta libraries were sequenced as 87-base-pair reads on the Illumina HiSeq System. As for how the authors treated the data: In a later analysis, 80 million or so unique TCR beta chains were counted across the roughly 610 repertoires, and about 9.9 million of these chains were shared by at least two donors. Raw reads were error-corrected and collapsed into unique sequences with a nearest-neighbor algorithm that merged closely related sequences to remove PCR and sequencing errors. Alignment of CDR3 sequences to IMGT reference sequences was used to assign V, D and J gene segments. For a sequence to be retained, at least a six-nucleotide match to both a V gene segment and a J gene segment was required. Rearrangements were called productive when the CDR3 lacked stop codons and stayed in frame with V and J; all others were non-productive. CDR3 was defined according to IMGT convention as the region running from the second conserved V-encoded cysteine to the conserved J-encoded phenylalanine. The earlier analysis of around 640 of the donors excluded sequences that lacked an unambiguous match to a single V gene segment. An earlier analysis of 587 of the donors called V segments functional above 56.7% productive rearrangements and segregating when the between-donor standard deviation exceeded 5%. To diagnose cytomegalovirus status from the catalog of TCR beta chain sequences, a statistical classification framework was built. In a later analysis, V and J genes were assigned by comparing TCR nucleotide sequences against IMGT/GENE-DB human TR gene sequences. A later analysis assigned CDR3 sequences and most-parsimonious VDJ recombination scenarios with the TCRdist pipeline. In a later analysis, each TCR beta chain was defined by its CDR3 amino acid sequence together with its V-gene family, and reads without a unique V-gene family were excluded. In a later analysis, approximately 590 highly shared, low-generation-probability nucleotide sequences were removed to address suspected cross-contamination and a sequencing artifact. A later analysis calculated a clonal expansion index for each public chain from normalized within-repertoire ranks of inferred template counts. Generation probabilities in a later analysis came from a VDJ recombination model fitted to out-of-frame rearrangements, and those results were checked against IGoR. A later analysis scored TCR-TCR, TCR-HLA and TCR-CMV co-occurrence with hypergeometric tests, applying a repertoire-size bias correction to TCR pairs. In a later analysis, false discovery rates were estimated by permuting HLA or CMV assignments 20 times. In a later analysis, co-occurring TCRs were grouped with DBSCAN, and TCRdist sequence similarity was added when clustering was performed within HLA-allele-positive subsets. Repertoires with fewer than 30,000 or more than 120,000 public chains, plus five repertoires with anomalous nucleotide sharing, were excluded from co-occurrence clustering. TCRdb re-hosts the immuneACCESS table, in-frame sequences only. Its copies lack some clones; in the studies checked, an unresolved V gene accounts for under half of them, and the cause for the rest is not known. The DNA was the basis for D and trimming; V, J and clone size are from that table. The sample table shows about 200,000 clones, and 75% to 85% are seen once. The ten top clones hold around 2.7% of the sample.

A remark on this clone: Its binding antigen is unknown. No quality values exist for individual bases; no much larger clone is one base distant.

The CDR3 goes from the cysteine to the phenylalanine over 14 residues. This entry keeps only the CDR3 DNA: 42 bases, framed from base 1. CDR1 ENHRY and CDR2 SYGVKD were looked up in the germline V gene. A distance of 15 bases separates the germline ends of V and J, which lose 9 bases and 3 bases respectively. Input material: PBMCs. The rearranged chain carries TRBV10-3 and TRBJ2-1; possibly the D gene is TRBD1, per 5 matching bases. This receptor was taken from a woman aged 40 to 50 in good health and CMV-seronegative. The nucleotide sequence is TGTGCCATGTCTTCAGGGCCCGACTACAATGAGCAGTTCTTC. The translation is CAMSSGPDYNEQFF.